The clone carrying this TCR beta chain was picked up one time. Its cognate antigen is unknown. These data originate in a study of siplizumab effects on memory and regulatory T cells. General observations from the study: With siplizumab, Treg-derived clones averaged approximately 66% of mappable alloreactive CD4+ clones, versus 25% to 30% in controls.

The data were produced by immunoSEQ multiplex PCR, yet TCRdb's version contains in-frame clones alone and is incomplete. This table has over 100,000 clones, about 91% appearing once. The CDR3 consists of 13 residues. The germline V gene encodes CDR1 SGHNT and CDR2 YYREEE (reference sequence). J lost 12 bases, V lost 0 bases, and 5 bases had no gene match. The source of this sequence is a human donor in good health. Sequencing used Tregs sorted from blood. The V gene is TRBV5-4, the J gene TRBJ1-2; 10 bases line up with TRBD1. The CDR3 nucleotides are TGTGCCAGCAGCTTGGGTAGGGACAGGGGAAACACCTTC. It specifies CASSLGRDRGNTF.